At least ten counts were recorded for the clone carrying this T cell receptor beta chain. Its antigen is as yet unknown. Unsorted libraries were generated from 2 million PBMCs held at -80 degrees C. CDR3 length equals 14 residues. With V trimmed by 5 bases and J by 1 base, 4 bases remained unmatched. Germline V gives CDR1 DFQATT, CDR2 SNEGSKA (reference sequence). The data belong to a study of neurological immune-mediated disorders. With 10-nucleotide random UMIs, 5'RACE was used to make the cDNA. TCRdb re-analysed the 5' RACE reads in MiXCR, keeping a single row per CDR3 protein. In the table there are 17,000 or so distinct CDR3 sequences, around 2.5% of which are singletons. Study-level points and caveats: CDR3 amino acid sequences of expanded clones were not shared across subjects, a result suggesting private repertoires in all groups.

Sequencing used PBMCs. This clonotype was sampled from a young woman with multiple sclerosis. The V call is TRBV20-1, the J call TRBJ2-2, with 7 bases lining up with TRBD2. The CDR3 sequence: CSAATSENTGELFF. Here the CDR3 DNA reads TGCAGTGCTGCCACTAGCGAGAACACCGGGGAGCTGTTTTTT.